Listed below are T cell receptor beta chains from one sample, sequenced in a study of shared clonotypes between healthy human individuals. Libraries were prepared by immunoSEQ multiplex PCR; TCRdb keeps only in-frame clonotypes and omits some of them. The repertoire includes around 2,100,000 clones, just under 95% of them detected once, and 0.95% to 1.5% sits in the top ten. What was sequenced was naive CD8+ T cells sorted from blood. The receptor set was obtained from a man aged 18 to 29 in good health. CDR3s include the opening cysteine and the closing phenylalanine or tryptophan. The D gene is left open where the match is weak. Rows may omit the clone size; those that give it use once, few, many or a size class.

>TRBD2|TRBJ2-7|TRBV6-1|NA
CASSLLAGESYEQYF
TGTGCCAGCAGTCTTCTAGCGGGGGAATCCTACGAGCAGTACTTC
>NA|TRBJ1-1|TRBV30|NA
CAWSGAVNTEAFF
TGTGCCTGGAGTGGGGCGGTGAACACTGAAGCTTTCTTT
>NA|TRBJ2-5|TRBV30|NA
CAWNTAGKRETQYF
TGTGCCTGGAATACGGCGGGAAAGAGGGAGACCCAGTACTTC
>NA|TRBJ1-2|TRBV9|NA
CASSSTGAGYTF
TGTGCCAGCAGCAGTACGGGGGCCGGCTACACCTTC
>TRBD1|TRBJ1-2|TRBV4-2|NA
CASSQDIGLGQGYGYTF
TGTGCCAGCAGCCAAGATATTGGCCTTGGACAGGGCTATGGCTACACCTTC
>NA|TRBJ1-3|TRBV4-1|NA
CASSQVYSGNTIYF
TGCGCCAGCAGCCAAGTTTACTCTGGAAACACCATATATTTT
>TRBD1|TRBJ1-1|TRBV6-5|NA
CASSYDRETIEAFF
TGTGCCAGCAGTTACGACAGGGAAACCATTGAAGCTTTCTTT
>NA|TRBJ2-5|TRBV11-3|NA
CASSLRGEETQYF
TGTGCCAGCAGCTTACGCGGGGAAGAGACCCAGTACTTC
>NA|TRBJ2-7|TRBV5-1|NA
CASSLGTDSYEQYF
TGCGCCAGCAGCTTGGGGACCGACAGCTACGAGCAGTACTTC
>NA|TRBJ1-2|TRBV7-9|NA
CASSFPGWSYTF
TGTGCCAGCAGCTTCCCGGGTTGGAGCTACACCTTC
>NA|TRBJ1-1|TRBV7-9|NA
CASSSPRPAINTEAFF
TGTGCCAGCAGCTCCCCAAGACCCGCCATTAACACTGAAGCTTTCTTT
>TRBD1|TRBJ2-2|TRBV9|NA
CASSGSGGTTGELFF
TGTGCCAGCAGCGGATCAGGGGGCACCACCGGGGAGCTGTTTTTT
>TRBD2|TRBJ2-5|TRBV4-1|NA
CASSQGQTSGGAYETQYF
TGCGCCAGCAGCCAAGGGCAGACTAGCGGGGGGGCGTATGAGACCCAGTACTTC
>NA|TRBJ2-7|TRBV11-2|NA
CASSWTRDLVSEQYF
TGTGCCAGCAGCTGGACACGGGACTTGGTGAGCGAGCAGTACTTC
>TRBD1|TRBJ2-1|TRBV4-2|NA
CASSQTGNEQFF
TGTGCCAGCAGCCAGACAGGGAATGAGCAGTTCTTC
>NA|TRBJ2-1|TRBV9|NA
CASDGGSGNEQFF
TGTGCCAGCGATGGGGGGTCCGGCAATGAGCAGTTCTTC
>NA|TRBJ2-3|TRBV7-9|NA
CASSLTDTQYF
TGTGCCAGCAGCTTGACAGATACGCAGTATTTT
>NA|TRBJ1-1|TRBV28|NA
CASSWDSRGGGTEAFF
TGTGCCAGCAGCTGGGATAGTCGTGGCGGGGGGACTGAAGCTTTCTTT
>TRBD1|TRBJ2-7|TRBV28|NA
CASSLQGMNYEQYF
TGTGCCAGCAGTCTACAGGGGATGAACTACGAGCAGTACTTC
>TRBD2|TRBJ2-6|TRBV30|NA
CAWSVSRLAGDLRANVLTF
TGTGCCTGGAGTGTTTCCAGGCTAGCGGGAGATTTGAGGGCCAACGTCCTGACTTTC
>NA|TRBJ2-5|TRBV6-5|NA
CASSPGFGGMETQYF
TGTGCCAGCAGTCCAGGTTTCGGGGGAATGGAGACCCAGTACTTC
>TRBD2|TRBJ2-1|TRBV4-3|NA
CASSQDSGRGRNEQFF
TGCGCCAGCAGCCAAGATAGCGGGAGAGGGCGGAATGAGCAGTTCTTC
>TRBD1|TRBJ1-2|TRBV5-6|NA
CASRTQGDYGYTF
TGTGCCAGCAGGACACAGGGGGACTATGGCTACACCTTC
>NA|TRBJ2-1|TRBV10-1|NA
CASSDPPPSRSYNEQFF
TGCGCCAGCAGTGATCCCCCCCCATCCCGCTCCTACAATGAGCAGTTCTTC
>NA|TRBJ1-2|TRBV12-2|NA
CASRLVQGELYGYTF
TGTGCAAGTCGCTTAGTCCAGGGGGAACTCTATGGCTACACCTTC
>NA|TRBJ1-2|TRBV11-3|few
CASSQGTDYGYTF
TGTGCCAGCAGCCAGGGGACCGACTATGGCTACACCTTC
>TRBD1|TRBJ2-7|TRBV5-1|NA
CASSLYTGTGSEQYF
TGCGCCAGCAGCTTGTATACCGGGACAGGGTCCGAGCAGTACTTC
>TRBD2|TRBJ2-3|TRBV19|NA
CASSTDGLGGFTDTQYF
TGTGCCAGTAGTACCGACGGACTAGGTGGATTCACAGATACGCAGTATTTT
>NA|TRBJ2-3|TRBV15|NA
CATSRWGLASSSTDTQYF
TGTGCCACCAGCAGATGGGGCCTAGCGAGTTCTAGCACAGATACGCAGTATTTT
>TRBD2|TRBJ2-6|TRBV29-1|NA
CSVEDPGGKVSSGANVLTF
TGCAGCGTTGAAGATCCCGGGGGGAAAGTTAGCTCTGGGGCCAACGTCCTGACTTTC
>NA|TRBJ2-7|TRBV7-6|NA
CASSSYMGTGQNYEQYF
TGTGCCAGCAGCTCATATATGGGGACCGGACAGAACTACGAGCAGTACTTC
>NA|TRBJ1-1|TRBV10-3|NA
CAISDPEVPEAFF
TGTGCCATCAGTGATCCAGAGGTCCCTGAAGCTTTCTTT
>NA|TRBJ1-1|TRBV6-5|NA
CASSYQGSAFF
TGTGCCAGCAGTTACCAGGGAAGTGCTTTCTTT
>NA|TRBJ1-5|TRBV27|few
CASSPTVLSQPQHF
TGTGCCAGCAGTCCGACAGTATTGAGTCAGCCCCAGCATTTT
>TRBD2|TRBJ2-1|TRBV5-1|NA
CASSLEGGGPYNEQFF
TGCGCCAGCAGCTTGGAGGGCGGGGGGCCCTACAATGAGCAGTTCTTC
>NA|TRBJ2-5|TRBV30|NA
CAWSVSPGQETQYF
TGTGCCTGGAGTGTAAGCCCAGGGCAAGAGACCCAGTACTTC
>NA|TRBJ2-7|TRBV4-1|NA
CASSQVAARGSSYEQYF
TGCGCCAGCAGCCAAGTTGCTGCGCGGGGAAGCTCCTACGAGCAGTACTTC
>TRBD1|TRBJ2-5|TRBV28|NA
CASSLRDSAYQETQYF
TGTGCCAGCAGTTTAAGGGACAGCGCGTACCAAGAGACCCAGTACTTC
>TRBD1|TRBJ1-2|TRBV19|NA
CASSPTGNEYGYTF
TGTGCCAGTAGCCCGACAGGGAATGAGTATGGCTACACCTTC
>TRBD2|TRBJ2-7|TRBV7-9|NA
CASSLVGAGGLRAYEQYF
TGTGCCAGCAGCCTGGTCGGCGCGGGAGGGTTGAGAGCCTACGAGCAGTACTTC
>NA|TRBJ1-1|TRBV30|NA
CAWSVSTRGEAFF
TGTGCCTGGAGTGTATCTACGCGCGGAGAAGCTTTCTTT